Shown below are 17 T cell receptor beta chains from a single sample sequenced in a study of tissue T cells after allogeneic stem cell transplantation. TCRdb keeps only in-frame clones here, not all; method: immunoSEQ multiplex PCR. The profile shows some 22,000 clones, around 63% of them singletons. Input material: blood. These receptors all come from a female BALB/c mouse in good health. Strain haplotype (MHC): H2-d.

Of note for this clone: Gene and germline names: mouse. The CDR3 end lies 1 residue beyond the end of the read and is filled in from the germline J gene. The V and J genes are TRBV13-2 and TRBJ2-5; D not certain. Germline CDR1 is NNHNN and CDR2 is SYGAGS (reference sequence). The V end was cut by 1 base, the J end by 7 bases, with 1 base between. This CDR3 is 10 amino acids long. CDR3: CASGDYTQYF. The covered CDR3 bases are TGTGCCAGCGGTGATTACACCCAGTAC.

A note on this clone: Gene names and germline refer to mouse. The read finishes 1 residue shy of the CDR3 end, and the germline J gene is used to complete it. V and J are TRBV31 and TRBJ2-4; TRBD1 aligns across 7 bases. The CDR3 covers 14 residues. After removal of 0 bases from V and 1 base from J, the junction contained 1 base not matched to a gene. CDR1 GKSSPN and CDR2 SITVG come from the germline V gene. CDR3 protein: CAWSLTGGQNTLYF. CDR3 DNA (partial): TGTGCCTGGAGTCTAACAGGGGGTCAAAACACCTTGTAC.

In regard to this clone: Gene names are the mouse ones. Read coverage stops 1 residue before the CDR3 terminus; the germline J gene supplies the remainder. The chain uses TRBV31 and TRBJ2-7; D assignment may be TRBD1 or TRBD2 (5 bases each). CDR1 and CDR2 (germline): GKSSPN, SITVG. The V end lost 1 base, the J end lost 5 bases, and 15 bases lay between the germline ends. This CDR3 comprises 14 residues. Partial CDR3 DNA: TGTGCCTGGAGTCGATCCGCGGGGGATAATGAACAGTAC. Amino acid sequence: CAWSRSAGDNEQY. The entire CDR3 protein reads CAWSRSAGDNEQYF.

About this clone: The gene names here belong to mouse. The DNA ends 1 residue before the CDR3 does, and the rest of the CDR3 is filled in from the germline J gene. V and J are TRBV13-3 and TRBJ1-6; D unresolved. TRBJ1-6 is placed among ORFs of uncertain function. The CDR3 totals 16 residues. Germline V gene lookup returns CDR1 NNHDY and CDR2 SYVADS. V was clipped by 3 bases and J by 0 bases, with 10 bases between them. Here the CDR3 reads CASSGRDISYNSPLYF. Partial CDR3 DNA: TGTGCCAGCAGTGGACGCGACATTTCCTATAATTCGCCCCTCTAC.

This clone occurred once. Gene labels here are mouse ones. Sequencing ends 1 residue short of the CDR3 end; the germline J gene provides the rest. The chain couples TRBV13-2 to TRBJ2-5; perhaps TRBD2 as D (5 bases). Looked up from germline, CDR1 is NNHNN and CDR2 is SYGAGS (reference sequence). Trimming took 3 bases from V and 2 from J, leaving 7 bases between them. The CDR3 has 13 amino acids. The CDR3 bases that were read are TGTGCCAGCGGTGCTCTGGGCCAAGACACCCAGTAC. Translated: CASGALGQDTQY. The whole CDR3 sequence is CASGALGQDTQYF.

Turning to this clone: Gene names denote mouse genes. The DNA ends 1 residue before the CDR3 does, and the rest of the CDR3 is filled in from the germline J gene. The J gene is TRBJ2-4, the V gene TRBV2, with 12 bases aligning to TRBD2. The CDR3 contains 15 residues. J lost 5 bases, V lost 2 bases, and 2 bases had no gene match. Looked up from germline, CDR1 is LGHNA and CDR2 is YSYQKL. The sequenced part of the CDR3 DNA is TGTGCCAGCAGCCAACCGGGACTGGGGGGAAACACCTTGTAC. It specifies CASSQPGLGGNTLY. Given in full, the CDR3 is CASSQPGLGGNTLYF.

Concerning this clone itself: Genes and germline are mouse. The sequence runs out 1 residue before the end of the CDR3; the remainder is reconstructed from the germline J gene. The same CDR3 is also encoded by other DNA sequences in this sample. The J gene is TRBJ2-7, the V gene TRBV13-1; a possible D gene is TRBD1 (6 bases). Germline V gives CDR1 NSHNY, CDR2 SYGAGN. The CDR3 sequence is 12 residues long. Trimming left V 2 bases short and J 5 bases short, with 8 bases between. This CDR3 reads CASSDRGDEQYF. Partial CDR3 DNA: TGTGCCAGCAGTGACAGGGGCGATGAACAGTAC.

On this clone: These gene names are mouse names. The CDR3 DNA, read in part, is TGTGCTAGCAGTTTGGTGAGAAACACCGGGCAGCTCTAC. Protein: CASSLVRNTGQLY. In full, the CDR3 reads CASSLVRNTGQLYF. The chain combines TRBV29 with TRBJ2-2; D ambiguous. The sequence runs out 1 residue before the end of the CDR3; the remainder is reconstructed from the germline J gene. The CDR3 sequence is 14 residues long. Looked up from germline, CDR1 is MSHET and CDR2 is SYDVDS. V was clipped by 3 bases and J by 1 base, with 6 bases between them.

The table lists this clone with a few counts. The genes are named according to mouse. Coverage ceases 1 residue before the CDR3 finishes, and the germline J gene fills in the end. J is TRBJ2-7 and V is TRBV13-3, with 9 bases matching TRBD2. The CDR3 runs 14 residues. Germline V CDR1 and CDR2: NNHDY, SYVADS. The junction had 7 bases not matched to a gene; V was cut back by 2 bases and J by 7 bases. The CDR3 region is CASSEAGGVWEQYF. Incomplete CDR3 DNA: TGTGCCAGCAGTGAAGCTGGGGGGGTGTGGGAACAGTAC.

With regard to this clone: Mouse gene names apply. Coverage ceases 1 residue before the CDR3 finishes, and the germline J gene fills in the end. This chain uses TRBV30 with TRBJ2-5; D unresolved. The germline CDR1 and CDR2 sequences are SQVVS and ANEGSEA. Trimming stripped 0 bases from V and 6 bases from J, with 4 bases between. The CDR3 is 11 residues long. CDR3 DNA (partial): TGTAGTTCTAGAGAGAGGGACACCCAGTAC. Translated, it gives CSSRERDTQY. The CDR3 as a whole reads CSSRERDTQYF.

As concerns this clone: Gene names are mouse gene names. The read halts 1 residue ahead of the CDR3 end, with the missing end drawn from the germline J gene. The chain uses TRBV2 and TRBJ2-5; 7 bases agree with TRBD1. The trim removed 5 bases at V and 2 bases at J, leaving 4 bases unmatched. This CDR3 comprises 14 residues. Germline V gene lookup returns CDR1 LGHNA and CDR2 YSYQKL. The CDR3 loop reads CASSKPGGQDTQYF. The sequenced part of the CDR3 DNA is TGTGCCAGCAGCAAGCCAGGGGGCCAAGACACCCAGTAC. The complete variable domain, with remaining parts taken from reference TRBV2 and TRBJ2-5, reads DPKIIQKPKYLVAVTGSEKILICEQYLGHNAMYWYRQSAKKPLEFMFSYSYQKLMDNQTASSRFQPQSSKKNHLDLQITALKPDDSATYFCASSKPGGQDTQYFGPGTRLLVL.

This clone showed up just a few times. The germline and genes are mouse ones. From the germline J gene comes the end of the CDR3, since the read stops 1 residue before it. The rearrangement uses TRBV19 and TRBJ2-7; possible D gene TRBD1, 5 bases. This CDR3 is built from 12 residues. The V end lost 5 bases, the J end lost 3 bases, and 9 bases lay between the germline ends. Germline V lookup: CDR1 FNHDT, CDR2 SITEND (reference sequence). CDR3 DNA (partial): TGTGCCAGCAGACAGGACAACTATGAACAGTAC. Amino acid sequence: CASRQDNYEQY. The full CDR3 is CASRQDNYEQYF.

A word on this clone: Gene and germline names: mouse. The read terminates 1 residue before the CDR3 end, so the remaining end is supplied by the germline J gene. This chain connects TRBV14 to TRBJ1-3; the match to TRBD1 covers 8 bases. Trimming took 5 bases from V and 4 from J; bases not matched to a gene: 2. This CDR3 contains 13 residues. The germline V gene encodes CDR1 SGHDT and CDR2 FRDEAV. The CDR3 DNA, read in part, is TGTGCCAGCAGCCGGGACAGGGGAAATACGCTCTAT. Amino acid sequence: CASSRDRGNTLY. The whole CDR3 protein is CASSRDRGNTLYF.

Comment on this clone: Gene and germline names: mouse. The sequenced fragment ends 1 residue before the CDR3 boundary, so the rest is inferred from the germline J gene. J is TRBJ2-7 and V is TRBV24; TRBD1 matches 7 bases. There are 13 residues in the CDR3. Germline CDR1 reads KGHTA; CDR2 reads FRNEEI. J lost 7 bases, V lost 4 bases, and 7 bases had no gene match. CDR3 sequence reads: CASSPRQGGEQYF. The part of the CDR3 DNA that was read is TGTGCCAGCAGTCCTCGACAGGGTGGGGAACAGTAC.

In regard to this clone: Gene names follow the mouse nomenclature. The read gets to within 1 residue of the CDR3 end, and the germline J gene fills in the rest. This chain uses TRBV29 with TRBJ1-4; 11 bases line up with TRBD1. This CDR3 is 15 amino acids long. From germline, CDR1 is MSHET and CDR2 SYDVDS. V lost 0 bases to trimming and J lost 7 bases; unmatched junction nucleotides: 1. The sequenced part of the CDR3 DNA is TGTGCTAGCAGTTTATCGGGACAGGGGGTCGAAAGATTATTT. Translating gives CASSLSGQGVERLF. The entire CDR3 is CASSLSGQGVERLFF.

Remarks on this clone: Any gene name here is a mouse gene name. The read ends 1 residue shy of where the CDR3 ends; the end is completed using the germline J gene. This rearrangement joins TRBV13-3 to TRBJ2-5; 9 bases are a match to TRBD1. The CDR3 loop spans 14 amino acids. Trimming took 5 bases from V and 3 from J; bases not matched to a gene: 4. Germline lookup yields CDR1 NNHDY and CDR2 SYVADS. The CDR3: CASRQGARQDTQYF. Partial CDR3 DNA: TGTGCCAGCAGACAGGGGGCGCGGCAAGACACCCAGTAC.

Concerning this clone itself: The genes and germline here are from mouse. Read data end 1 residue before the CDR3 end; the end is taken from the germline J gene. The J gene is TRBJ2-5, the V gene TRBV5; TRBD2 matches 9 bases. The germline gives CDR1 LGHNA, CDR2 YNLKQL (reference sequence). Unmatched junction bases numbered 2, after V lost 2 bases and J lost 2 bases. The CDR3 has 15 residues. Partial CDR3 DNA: TGTGCCAGCAGCCAAACTGGGGGGCCCCAAGACACCCAGTAC. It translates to CASSQTGGPQDTQY. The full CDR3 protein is CASSQTGGPQDTQYF.